One and the same sample provided the 25 T cell receptor beta chains below, sequenced in a study of identical twins (dated by TCRdb to 2015 to 2016). The library came from 5' RACE. This sample was sequenced with an Illumina HiSeq 2000. The public reads were reprocessed in TCRdb via fastp at Q25 and MiXCR, keeping in-frame beta chains. CDR3 protein duplicates are merged, each entry listing the most common genes and DNA. This sample comprises 200,000 to 250,000 distinct CDR3 sequences, less than 8% of them detected only once. The top ten clonotypes cover less than 2% of the sample. These data also formed part of another study, on yellow fever vaccine responses in identical twins.

Material: memory (CD45RO+) T cells sorted from blood. Interpreted using the paper, the cell subset or site label stands for: CD45RO+ enriched T cells. The receptors stem from a woman aged 18-35 years in good health.

The chain combines TRBV9 with TRBJ1-3; 8 bases agree with TRBD1. This CDR3 is built from 15 residues. CDR1 SGDLS and CDR2 YYNGEE come from the germline V gene. With 0 bases clipped from V and 2 bases from J, the junction kept 1 base outside the gene matches. CDR3 nucleotide sequence: TGTGCCAGCAGCGTAGACAGGGGGGCTGGAAACACCATATATTTT. Protein: CASSVDRGAGNTIYF.

Only a few counts were recorded for this clonotype. CDR3 coding DNA: TGTGCCAGCAGCTTAGCGCCTCTCACAGATACGCAGTATTTT. Translated: CASSLAPLTDTQYF. This chain uses TRBV7-9 with TRBJ2-3; D unresolved. Trimming removed 0 bases at V and 2 bases at J, with 6 bases between. Germline V gene sequence: CDR1 SEHNR, CDR2 FQNEAQ (reference sequence). CDR3 size: 14 residues.

The CDR3 DNA is TGCAGTGCCCCAAAAGGGGGCGTCTACGAGCAGTACTTC. This gives the protein CSAPKGGVYEQYF. This chain connects TRBV20-1 to TRBJ2-7, with TRBD1 identical over 7 bases. V gave up 6 bases and J gave up 3 bases; unmatched junction bases: 8. The CDR3 runs to 13 residues. Germline CDR1 reads DFQATT; CDR2 reads SNEGSKA (reference sequence).

This clonotype has only a few counts. The chain carries TRBV6-5 and TRBJ2-7; TRBD1 is a possible D gene (6 bases). The CDR3 has 13 amino acids. Trimming shortened V by 4 bases and J by 6 bases, and 13 bases separated the two germline ends. Germline-derived CDR1 and CDR2 are MNHEY and SVGAGI. In nucleotides, the CDR3 is TGTGCCAGCAGTTCCTCAGGGGTCCGCGAGCAGTACTTC. Amino acids: CASSSSGVREQYF.

This clonotype was seen repeatedly, ten times or more. The V gene is TRBV20-1, the J gene TRBJ2-1, with D possibly matching TRBD2 (6 bases). V lost 0 bases to trimming and J lost 3 bases, with 12 bases between them. CDR3 length: 15 amino acids. Germline V gives CDR1 DFQATT, CDR2 SNEGSKA (reference sequence). CDR3 region: CSARESLDYYNEQFF. CDR3 in DNA: TGCAGTGCTAGAGAGTCCCTGGACTACTACAATGAGCAGTTCTTC.

In its sample, this clonotype was seen a few times. This chain links TRBV7-9 with TRBJ2-6; D is uncertain. This CDR3 region has 15 residues. Germline V CDR1 and CDR2: SEHNR, FQNEAQ (reference sequence). The V and J ends lost 8 bases and 0 bases respectively, with 11 bases between them. CDR3 region: CASAPRPSGANVLTF. The DNA of the CDR3 is TGTGCCAGCGCCCCCCGCCCCTCTGGGGCCAACGTCCTGACTTTC.

This rearrangement joins TRBV12-3 or TRBV12-4 to TRBJ2-1; 8 nucleotides agree with TRBD2. Losses at the gene ends were 11 bases for V and 5 bases for J; bases not matched to a gene: 26. CDR3 size: 19 residues. This CDR3 reads CAFSPSGIKRERKDNEQFF. DNA of the CDR3: TGTGCCTTCAGCCCCTCCGGGATCAAGCGGGAGAGGAAGGACAATGAGCAGTTCTTC.

The rearrangement uses TRBV20-1 and TRBJ2-5; 10 nucleotides agree with TRBD1. From germline, CDR1 is DFQATT and CDR2 SNEGSKA (reference sequence). J lost 5 bases, V lost 5 bases, and 8 bases had no gene match. This CDR3 spans 14 amino acids. This CDR3 reads CSAGTGAHIETQYF. CDR3 nucleotides: TGCAGTGCTGGGACAGGGGCCCATATCGAGACCCAGTACTTC.

V and J are TRBV5-6 and TRBJ2-1; weak D call: TRBD1 (5 bases). In germline, CDR1 is SGHDT, CDR2 YYEEEE. The CDR3 sequence is 15 residues long. V was cut by 0 bases and J by 1 base, with 8 bases left in between. The CDR3 spells CASSLVGPSYNEQFF. CDR3 sequence (DNA): TGTGCCAGCAGCTTGGTGGGGCCATCCTACAATGAGCAGTTCTTC. The whole variable domain, remainder taken from reference TRBV5-6 and TRBJ2-1, is DAGVTQSPTHLIKTRGQQVTLRCSPKSGHDTVSWYQQALGQGPQFIFQYYEEEERQRGNFPDRFSGHQFPNYSSELNVNALLLGDSALYLCASSLVGPSYNEQFFGPGTRLTVL.

This clonotype showed up many times. The chain employs TRBV29-1 and TRBJ2-7; 9 bases map to TRBD1. The CDR3 extends over 15 amino acids. Germline V gene sequence: CDR1 SQVTM, CDR2 ANQGSEA. The ends lost 5 bases at V and 1 base at J; junction bases unmatched: 9. As DNA, the CDR3 is TGCAGCGTTCAATATGGGACAGGGAATTCCTACGAGCAGTACTTC. The encoded protein is CSVQYGTGNSYEQYF.

The chain employs TRBV7-2 and TRBJ1-2; D is unclear. V was pared by 1 base and J by 7 bases, with 13 bases between. The CDR3 totals 14 residues. Germline CDR1 reads SGHTA; CDR2 reads FQGNSA. CDR3 region: CASSLGPLESGYTF. In DNA, the CDR3 is TGTGCCAGCAGCTTAGGCCCCCTAGAGAGTGGCTACACCTTC.

The chain couples TRBV5-1 to TRBJ1-2; TRBD1 matches at 7 bases. This CDR3 has 13 residues. Germline V gene data show CDR1 as SGHRS and CDR2 as YFSETQ. Germline trimming cut 2 bases from V and 4 bases from J; bases unmatched to any gene: 2. CDR3 residues: CASSFTGAYGYTF. Written as DNA, the CDR3 is TGCGCCAGCAGCTTCACAGGGGCCTATGGCTACACCTTC.

The V gene is TRBV6-1, the J gene TRBJ2-1; unclear D gene. V lost 2 bases, J lost 0 bases, and 11 bases lay in between. Germline V gene sequence: CDR1 MNHNS, CDR2 SASEGT. This CDR3 has 16 amino acids. The CDR3 sequence: CASSEISGFSYNEQFF. For the CDR3, the DNA is TGTGCCAGCAGTGAAATCAGTGGCTTCTCCTACAATGAGCAGTTCTTC.

The V gene is TRBV30, the J gene TRBJ2-7, with 12 bases matching TRBD2. The CDR3 length is 17 residues. Germline V gene data show CDR1 as GTSNPN and CDR2 as SVGIG (reference sequence). The junction had 12 bases not matched to a gene; V was cut back by 2 bases and J by 4 bases. Here the CDR3 DNA reads TGTGCCTGGAGTCCGTTTGGCCTGACTAGCGGGAGTTACGAGCAGTACTTC. Its translation is CAWSPFGLTSGSYEQYF.

There are a few counts of this clonotype. J is TRBJ1-2 and V is TRBV6-1; TRBD1 matches at 8 bases. The length of the CDR3 is 13 residues. The germline gives CDR1 MNHNS, CDR2 SASEGT. V gave up 6 bases and J gave up 9 bases; unmatched junction bases: 9. CDR3 in DNA: TGTGCCAGCAGCGGACAGGGAAGAGGTAGCTACACCTTC. Amino acid sequence: CASSGQGRGSYTF.

The table lists this clonotype with many counts. This rearrangement joins TRBV27 to TRBJ2-7, with TRBD2 matching 8 bases. V trimming: 5 bases; J trimming: 7 bases; junction bases outside the gene matches: 13. Per germline, CDR1 MNHEY and CDR2 SMNVEV (reference sequence). This CDR3 is built from 15 residues. The CDR3 reads CASSAELAALWEQYF. DNA of the CDR3: TGTGCCAGCAGTGCTGAACTAGCGGCCCTTTGGGAGCAGTACTTC.

At least ten counts were recorded for this clonotype. The gene calls are TRBV29-1 and TRBJ2-5, with 8 bases identical to TRBD1. The trim removed 4 bases at V and 5 bases at J, leaving 9 bases unmatched. CDR3 size: 14 residues. CDR1 is SQVTM, CDR2 ANQGSEA, per germline. Here the CDR3 reads CSVVFTGGSETQYF. The CDR3 DNA reads as TGCAGCGTTGTGTTTACAGGGGGGTCGGAGACCCAGTACTTC.

This clonotype was counted many times. The rearrangement joins TRBV12-3 or TRBV12-4 to TRBJ1-2, with D tentatively TRBD1 (5 bases). Trimming took off 7 bases at V and 8 bases at J, with 20 bases between the two ends. The CDR3 runs to 14 residues. The CDR3 here is CASTSGADAMGYTF. The CDR3 bases are TGTGCCAGCACCTCCGGGGCGGATGCTATGGGCTACACCTTC.

This clonotype has a count of ten or more. J is TRBJ2-1 and V is TRBV6-1; TRBD2 aligns across 14 bases. This CDR3 comprises 16 residues. V shed 9 bases and J 0 bases; nucleotides not matched to a gene: 4. Germline values: CDR1 MNHNS, CDR2 SASEGT. In nucleotides, the CDR3 is TGTGCCAGTGGGACTAGCGGGAGAACCTCCTACAATGAGCAGTTCTTC. It specifies CASGTSGRTSYNEQFF.

This clonotype was seen many times. This chain joins TRBV12-3 or TRBV12-4 and TRBJ1-2, with D possibly TRBD1 on 5 matching bases. Trimming took off 1 base at V and 6 bases at J, with 9 bases between the two ends. The CDR3 loop spans 13 amino acids. This CDR3 is CASSLGAGNGYTF. The DNA of the CDR3 is TGTGCCAGCAGTTTAGGGGCAGGGAATGGCTACACCTTC.

This chain joins TRBV6-2 or TRBV6-3 and TRBJ1-1; no definite D call. Trimming took off 7 bases at V and 5 bases at J, with 8 bases between the two ends. The CDR3 covers 11 residues. Germline CDR1 reads MNHEY; CDR2 reads SVGEGT. This CDR3 reads CASNRRTEAFF. CDR3 nucleotide sequence: TGTGCCAGCAACCGACGGACTGAAGCTTTCTTT.

This clonotype was found a few times. In DNA form, the CDR3 reads TGTGCCAGCAGCTTAGGAAGCTCTAACTATGGCTACACCTTC. Amino acid sequence: CASSLGSSNYGYTF. This sequence joins TRBV7-8 and TRBJ1-2; no clear D. V gave up 1 base and J gave up 0 bases, with 6 bases separating them. Germline V gene sequence: CDR1 SGHVS, CDR2 FQNEAQ. The CDR3 runs 14 residues.

This chain uses TRBV7-9 with TRBJ2-7, with TRBD2 identical over 9 bases. Germline V gives CDR1 SEHNR, CDR2 FQNEAQ (reference sequence). The length of the CDR3 is 15 residues. With 2 bases clipped from V and 0 bases from J, the junction kept 2 bases outside the gene matches. CDR3 sequence (DNA): TGTGCCAGCAGCTTACTAGCGGGGAACTCCTACGAGCAGTACTTC. Translating gives CASSLLAGNSYEQYF.

The chain couples TRBV3-1 to TRBJ2-3, with TRBD2 matching 15 bases. Germline V lookup: CDR1 LGHDT, CDR2 YNNKEL (reference sequence). This CDR3 comprises 20 residues. V shed 11 bases and J 4 bases; nucleotides not matched to a gene: 22. The CDR3 loop is CACCQDTGLAGGPGPDTQYF. CDR3 DNA sequence: TGTGCCTGCTGCCAAGATACCGGACTAGCGGGGGGGCCAGGGCCAGATACGCAGTATTTT.

This clonotype was recorded a few times. This CDR3 reads CASSKWCFDGSSSSYEQYF. The DNA for the CDR3 is TGTGCCAGCAGCAAATGGTGCTTCGACGGATCCTCTAGCTCCTACGAGCAGTACTTC. The chain couples TRBV21-1 to TRBJ2-7. TRBV21-1 is deemed a pseudogene. The length of the CDR3 is 19 residues.